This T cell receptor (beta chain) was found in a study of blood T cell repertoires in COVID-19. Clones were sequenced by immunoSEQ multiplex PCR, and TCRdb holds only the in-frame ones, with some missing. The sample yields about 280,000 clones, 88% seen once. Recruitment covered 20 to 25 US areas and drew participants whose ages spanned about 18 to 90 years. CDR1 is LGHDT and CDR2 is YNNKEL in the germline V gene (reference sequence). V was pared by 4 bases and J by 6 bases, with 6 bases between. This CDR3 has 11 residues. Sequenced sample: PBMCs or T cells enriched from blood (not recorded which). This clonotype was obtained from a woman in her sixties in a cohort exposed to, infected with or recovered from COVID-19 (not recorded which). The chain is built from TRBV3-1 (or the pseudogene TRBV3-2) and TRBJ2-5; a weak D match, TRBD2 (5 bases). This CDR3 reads CASSPGKTQYF. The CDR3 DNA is TGTGCCAGCAGCCCGGGAAAGACCCAGTACTTC.